Listed here is a single T cell receptor beta chain. The target antigen is unknown. Clones were read by immunoSEQ multiplex PCR, and TCRdb kept only the in-frame ones, dropping some. The sample has approximately 100,000 clones, 80% to 90% seen once. The CDR3 runs 11 residues. Germline V gives CDR1 MNHEY, CDR2 SVGEGT. V was cut by 2 bases and J by 3 bases, with 2 bases left in between. Samples with a second dose at about 4 or about 12 weeks were pooled together. This entry comes from a study of T cell responses to AZD1222 COVID-19 vaccine. Study-wide points: Unmutated variant regions are reportedly targeted by nearly half of spike-specific TCRs.

The receptor was isolated from an adult who received the AZD1222 COVID-19 vaccine. The chain is built from TRBV6-2 or TRBV6-3 and TRBJ2-7, with D unclear. The sequencing here drew on peripheral blood, taken 28 days after the second AZD1222 dose. CDR3 nucleotides: TGTGCCAGCAGTTACCTCTACGAGCAGTACTTC. Translating it yields CASSYLYEQYF.